This T cell receptor (beta chain) was sequenced in a study of T cell changes during pregnancy in multiple sclerosis (dated by TCRdb to about 2019). At the level of the whole study: In women with multiple sclerosis, the researchers looked at how the T cell repertoire shifted as pregnancy progressed.

About this clone itself: The antigen this receptor binds is unknown. One base away there is no much larger clone; base qualities are not given.

Receptor amplification or capture employed the immunoSEQ multiplex PCR assay. TCRdb stores this immuneACCESS table with in-frame sequences only. Part of the clones is absent; in the studies checked, under half of the shortfall reflects unresolved V genes, and no reason is known for the rest. The sample table shows about 69,000 clones, and about nine tenths are seen once. The ten largest clones add up to roughly 1.5% of the sample. The CDR3 numbers 13 residues from cysteine through phenylalanine. Only the CDR3 portion is preserved as DNA: 39 bases, with reading frame beginning at the first base. The germline V gene encodes CDR1 SGHKS and CDR2 YYEKEE (reference sequence). At the junction V is shortened by 6 bases and J by 2 bases; bases outside the gene matches: 4.

Sequences were derived from peripheral blood, sampled in the third trimester of pregnancy. The rearrangement joined TRBV5-5 to TRBJ1-2; the junction holds 7 bases that match TRBD1. The sequence derives from a female donor with multiple sclerosis, enrolled in a pregnancy study. At the DNA level, the sequence is TGTGCCAGCAACCTAGGGGGCAACTATGGCTACACCTTC. This codes for CASNLGGNYGYTF.